This T cell receptor (beta chain) was recovered during a study of blood T cell repertoires in COVID-19. In the study overall: The origin of the acute and convalescent COVID-19 samples was the United States, Italy and Spain.

Methods used by the authors: Using reference gene primer amplification, nucleated cell counts were estimated. This table comes from immunoSEQ multiplex PCR, and its TCRdb copy is limited to in-frame clones, with some not included. V, J and clone size are those of that table, while D and trimming were read from the DNA. The data contain roughly 160,000 clones, under 95% of them singletons. Patients at the Seattle site were enrolled during active infection and followed longitudinally. Germline V gene data show CDR1 as MDHEN and CDR2 as SYDVKM. The V segment lost 6 bases and the J segment 2 bases; nucleotides outside the gene matches: 2. The CDR3 spans 14 residues. This clone showed up just once.

Sequences were obtained from peripheral blood. This chain links TRBV28 with TRBJ2-5; 11 bases map to TRBD1. The source of this sequence is a man between 18 and 35 years old with COVID-19, enrolled during active disease. The CDR3 DNA sequence: TGTGCCAGCAGGGACAGGGGGCCTCAAGAGACCCAGTACTTC. Its protein is CASRDRGPQETQYF.